The 17 T cell receptor beta chains listed next were all sequenced from one sample in a study of sequential checkpoint blockade in melanoma (dated by TCRdb to about 2019). Interpreted using the paper, the treatment or condition label stands for: randomized to nivolumab then ipilimumab (arm A) or the reverse (arm B). Library method: the immunoSEQ multiplex PCR assay. Here the immuneACCESS table is served through TCRdb, limited to in-frame sequences with V and J called. Missing clones are a known gap in these copies; in checked studies unresolved V genes cover under half, and the rest lacks a known reason. In all, the sample holds over 10,000 clones, and around 77% of those were seen once. The biggest ten clones account for 50% of the sample. Sequencing was performed on CD8+ T cells sorted from blood (inferred from file names), taken from a patient given nivolumab and ipilimumab in sequence. These receptors were taken from a human patient with melanoma. Some clones in this sample may be carry-over from other donors' samples.

The V and J genes are TRBV19 and TRBJ1-1, with D unclear. The germline gives CDR1 LNHDA, CDR2 SQIVND (reference sequence). The length of the CDR3 is 14 residues. Trimming cost V 7 bases and J 7 bases, with 19 bases left between them. In nucleotides, the CDR3 is TGTGCCAGTATTTCGAGGGCGAAGAATGATGAAGCTTTCTTT. The encoded protein is CASISRAKNDEAFF.

The chain is built from TRBV27 and TRBJ1-6, with 9 bases lining up with TRBD1. V shed 1 base, J shed 10 bases, and the junction held 14 bases outside the gene matches. The germline V gene encodes CDR1 MNHEY and CDR2 SMNVEV (reference sequence). This CDR3 spans 18 amino acids. As DNA, the CDR3 is TGTGCCAGCAGTTTATACAGGGGGCGGGTTGTTTCCCGCTCACCCCTCCACTTT. Its translation: CASSLYRGRVVSRSPLHF.

The chain joins TRBV6-4 to TRBJ1-3; D may be TRBD1 (5 bases). Germline V lookup: CDR1 MRHNA, CDR2 SNTAGT. This CDR3 is 15 amino acids long. Trimming removed 7 bases at V and 0 bases at J, with 13 bases between. The CDR3 nucleotides read TGTGCCAGCAACTCTGAGACAGTCTCTGGAAACACCATATATTTT. Protein: CASNSETVSGNTIYF.

This chain connects TRBV4-1 to TRBJ1-5; D unresolved. Germline V gene lookup returns CDR1 MGHRA and CDR2 YSYEKL. V gave up 1 base and J gave up 2 bases, with 6 bases separating them. This CDR3 is built from 14 residues. The CDR3 loop is CASSQAGGNQPQHF. DNA for the CDR3: TGCGCCAGCAGCCAAGCCGGGGGCAATCAGCCCCAGCATTTT.

The V and J genes are TRBV4-1 and TRBJ1-5; D unresolved. Trimming removed 4 bases at V and 3 bases at J, with 7 bases between. CDR3 size: 13 residues. CDR1 is MGHRA, CDR2 YSYEKL, per germline. CDR3 bases: TGCGCCAGCAGCCTCGGTTTCAATCAGCCCCAGCATTTT. Translation gives CASSLGFNQPQHF.

V is TRBV21-1 and J is TRBJ2-7; the D call in the table, TRBD2, was not verified against the DNA. TRBV21-1 is a listed pseudogene. CDR3 length: 14 residues. The CDR3 nucleotides read TGTGCCAGCAGCAAAAGGGGAGGATCCTACGAGCAGTACTTC. This gives the protein CASSKRGGSYEQYF.

This chain links TRBV15 with TRBJ2-1; D gene unclear. The germline V gene encodes CDR1 LNHNV and CDR2 YYDKDF (reference sequence). CDR3 length: 13 residues. Trimming took off 0 bases at V and 10 bases at J, with 10 bases between the two ends. CDR3 protein: CATSRERSREQFF. The CDR3 DNA follows: TGTGCCACCAGCAGAGAGCGGAGCAGAGAGCAGTTCTTC. The variable domain in full, with the rest retrieved from reference TRBV15 and TRBJ2-1, is DAMVIQNPRYQVTQFGKPVTLSCSQTLNHNVMYWYQQKSSQAPKLLFHYYDKDFNNEADTPDNFQSRRPNTSFCFLDIRSPGLGDTAMYLCATSRERSREQFFGPGTRLTVL.

The chain combines TRBV9 with TRBJ2-1; TRBD2 aligns across 8 bases. Germline CDR1 and CDR2: SGDLS and YYNGEE. This CDR3 is 15 amino acids long. Trimming cost V 2 bases and J 4 bases; bases outside gene matches: 5. CDR3 region: CASSVAGGHYNEQFF. For the CDR3, the DNA is TGTGCCAGCAGCGTCGCGGGGGGCCATTACAATGAGCAGTTCTTC.

J is TRBJ2-3 and V is TRBV7-2, with TRBD1 matching 7 bases. The trim removed 5 bases at V and 2 bases at J, leaving 13 bases unmatched. Germline CDR1 is SGHTA and CDR2 is FQGNSA. The CDR3 contains 17 residues. For the CDR3, the DNA is TGTGCCAGCAGCCCCTATCAGGGACAGAGCTTCACAGATACGCAGTATTTT. It encodes CASSPYQGQSFTDTQYF.

This chain joins TRBV15 and TRBJ2-3; D remains unclear. This CDR3 contains 15 residues. Per germline, CDR1 LNHNV and CDR2 YYDKDF (reference sequence). V lost 3 bases, J lost 4 bases, and 14 bases lay in between. In DNA form, the CDR3 reads TGTGCCACCAGCAGTCCACGTCGAGCCCCAGATACGCAGTATTTT. It specifies CATSSPRRAPDTQYF.

In its sample, this clone was seen a few times. The chain carries TRBV12-5 and TRBJ1-2; D not resolved. Trimming removed 8 bases at V and 4 bases at J, with 17 bases between. The CDR3 extends over 14 amino acids. The germline V gene encodes CDR1 LGHNT and CDR2 FRNRAP. CDR3 amino acids: CASWPEEEAYGYTF. CDR3 nucleotides: TGTGCTAGTTGGCCGGAGGAGGAGGCCTATGGCTACACCTTC.

The chain joins TRBV5-6 to TRBJ1-5; 7 bases agree with TRBD1. CDR3 length equals 17 residues. V lost 4 bases, J lost 0 bases, and 10 bases stayed unmatched. CDR1 SGHDT and CDR2 YYEEEE come from the germline V gene. The CDR3 loop is CASSIGTALHSNQPQHF. The CDR3 DNA reads TGTGCCAGCAGCATTGGGACAGCACTACATAGCAATCAGCCCCAGCATTTT.

In this sample, this clone turned up once. The chain has TRBV9 and TRBJ2-3, with 12 bases fitting TRBD2. The CDR3 is made up of 17 amino acids. Germline CDR1 and CDR2: SGDLS and YYNGEE. The V gene end was trimmed by 0 bases and the J gene end by 4 bases; junction bases not matched to a gene: 6. The DNA for the CDR3 is TGTGCCAGCAGCGTAGAGGCTAGCGGGGGGGGATCAGATACGCAGTATTTT. Translating gives CASSVEASGGGSDTQYF.

This chain connects TRBV19 to TRBJ2-5, with TRBD2 identical over 11 bases. The CDR3 is made up of 17 amino acids. Looked up from germline, CDR1 is LNHDA and CDR2 is SQIVND (reference sequence). Germline trimming cut 4 bases from V and 1 base from J; bases unmatched to any gene: 8. The CDR3 DNA follows: TGTGCCAGTAGTAGACTAGCGGGGCGAGTTAGCCAAGAGACCCAGTACTTC. Protein sequence: CASSRLAGRVSQETQYF.

V and J are TRBV29-1 and TRBJ1-1; D is unclear. This CDR3 comprises 10 residues. Trimming removed 6 bases at V and 7 bases at J, with 9 bases between. Per germline, CDR1 SQVTM and CDR2 ANQGSEA. The CDR3, as DNA: TGCAGCGTGCGGAGCGGTGAAGCTTTCTTT. Its translation is CSVRSGEAFF.

Only a few counts were recorded for this clone. CDR3 protein: CASSFGSATYEQYF. The DNA of the CDR3 is TGTGCCAGCAGCTTCGGTAGCGCTACCTACGAGCAGTACTTC. The rearrangement joins TRBV7-2 to TRBJ2-7; D perhaps matches TRBD2 (5 bases). Germline V gene lookup returns CDR1 SGHTA and CDR2 FQGNSA. V dropped 3 bases and J dropped 2 bases, with 11 bases sitting between them. The CDR3 length is 14 residues.

The chain employs TRBV7-3 and TRBJ2-3, with 11 bases identical to TRBD1. This CDR3 region has 15 residues. Trimming removed 5 bases from V and 4 bases from J; junction bases left unmatched: 5. Germline CDR1 and CDR2: SGHTA and FQGTGA. CDR3 protein: CASSGTGGPADTQYF. CDR3 bases: TGTGCCAGCAGCGGGACAGGGGGTCCCGCAGATACGCAGTATTTT. The full variable domain, with the rest looked up from reference TRBV7-3 and TRBJ2-3, is GAGVSQTPSNKVTEKGKYVELRCDPISGHTALYWYRQSLGQGPEFLIYFQGTGAADDSGLPNDRFFAVRPEGSVSTLKIQRTERGDSAVYLCASSGTGGPADTQYFGPGTRLTVL.